This T cell receptor (beta chain) was documented in a study of vaccination and CD4 T cells after COVID-19. Study-wide context: Stimulation of the cells used overlapping spike peptide pools from SARS-CoV-2 and from the common cold coronaviruses HCoV-NL63, HCoV-OC43 and HCoV-229E.

As to this clonotype: Its antigen is still unknown.

Specified treatment: roughly ten-day PBMC culture with coronavirus spike peptide pools or control peptides (ViraFEST assay). Cultured CD4+ T cell DNA was sequenced using the Oncomine TCR Beta short-read assay. In TCRdb, the PCR reads were re-called with MiXCR into one record per CDR3 protein. The repertoire has around 13,000 distinct CDR3 sequences, 40% to 60% of them found once; the top ten carry 16%. Germline-derived CDR1 and CDR2 are LNHDA and SQIVND (reference sequence). This CDR3 has 16 amino acids. The V segment lost 5 bases and the J segment 6 bases; nucleotides outside the gene matches: 10. Sequencing was performed on CD4+ T cells from blood, cultured in vitro. J is TRBJ2-2 and V is TRBV19; 9 bases line up with TRBD2. The TCR was taken from a human donor who had recovered from COVID-19. Here the CDR3 DNA reads TGTGCCAGTAGTGTTTCCGATAGCGGGAGTCCCGGGGAGCTGTTTTTT. Translation gives CASSVSDSGSPGELFF. Drawing the rest from reference TRBV19 and TRBJ2-2, the complete variable domain is DGGITQSPKYLFRKEGQNVTLSCEQNLNHDAMYWYRQDPGQGLRLIYYSQIVNDFQKGDIAEGYSVSREKKESFPLTVTSAQKNPTAFYLCASSVSDSGSPGELFFGEGSRLTVL.